This T cell receptor beta chain was captured in a study of blood T cell repertoires in COVID-19. Study as a whole: T cells, B-cell-depleted T cells, or PBMCs supplied cDNA or gDNA.

V was pared by 8 bases and J by 3 bases, with 6 bases of the junction left unmatched. This CDR3 is built from 13 residues. Germline values: CDR1 LNHDA, CDR2 SQIVND (reference sequence). Residents of 24 US areas, aged roughly 18 to 89 years, made up the participants. Each participant's cohort was designated according to participant-reported clinical history. TCRdb's table, derived via immunoSEQ multiplex PCR, lists solely in-frame clones and lacks some. The data contain 250,000 to 300,000 clones, 70% to 90% of them singletons. This clone was counted a few times. The TCR sequence derives from a woman in her sixties or seventies in a cohort exposed to, infected with or recovered from COVID-19 (not recorded which). The J gene is TRBJ2-7, the V gene TRBV19; 8 positions agree with TRBD2. The specimen sequenced was PBMCs or T cells enriched from blood (not recorded which). CDR3 residues: CASRGLEGYEQYF. The CDR3 DNA is TGTGCCAGTCGGGGACTAGAGGGCTACGAGCAGTACTTC.